The 30 T cell receptor beta chains below come from one sample, sequenced in a study of vaccination effects on CD4 cells after COVID-19. Libraries were prepared by immunoSEQ multiplex PCR; TCRdb keeps only in-frame clonotypes and omits some of them. The table records fewer than 60,000 clones, around 73% of them present only once. These receptors have no identified antigens. CD4+ T cell isolation took place after more than eight days of culture. Each participant was given two doses of one vaccine (BNT162b2 or mRNA-1273). The material was CD4+ T cells from PBMCs cultured without peptide, obtained after COVID-19 vaccination. All receptors come from a human donor who received a COVID-19 vaccine.

The chain is built from TRBV5-1 and TRBJ2-5, with no clear D. The CDR3 length is 14 residues. The germline V gene has CDR1 SGHRS and CDR2 YFSETQ. V lost 4 bases and J 4 bases, leaving 14 bases between the germline ends. In DNA form, the CDR3 reads TGCGCCAGCAGCCCGGCGCTAAACGGAGAGACCCAGTACTTC. Translating gives CASSPALNGETQYF. The whole variable domain, remainder taken from reference TRBV5-1 and TRBJ2-5, is KAGVTQTPRYLIKTRGQQVTLSCSPISGHRSVSWYQQTPGQGLQFLFEYFSETQRNKGNFPGRFSGRQFSNSRSEMNVSTLELGDSALYLCASSPALNGETQYFGPGTRLLVL.

V gene TRBV27 combines with J gene TRBJ2-2; D possibly matches TRBD1 or TRBD2 (7 bases each). Between the trimmed V and J ends, which lost 5 bases and 2 bases, there was a span of 15 bases. The CDR3 is made up of 16 amino acids. Germline lookup yields CDR1 MNHEY and CDR2 SMNVEV (reference sequence). The CDR3 nucleotides are TGTGCCAGCAGTCCGACCAGGGGGGGTAACACCGGGGAGCTGTTTTTT. Its protein product is CASSPTRGGNTGELFF.

The V gene is TRBV6-4, the J gene TRBJ2-3; tentatively, D is TRBD1 (5 bases). CDR3 length: 15 residues. CDR1 and CDR2 from the germline V gene are MRHNA and SNTAGT. V dropped 5 bases and J dropped 1 base, with 13 bases sitting between them. CDR3 nucleotides: TGTGCCAGCAGTCGGAACAGGATTGGCACAGATACGCAGTATTTT. Translating gives CASSRNRIGTDTQYF.

This chain uses TRBV6-5 with TRBJ2-7; 10 nucleotides line up with TRBD1. Germline V gives CDR1 MNHEY, CDR2 SVGAGI. V gave up 9 bases and J gave up 1 base; unmatched junction bases: 6. The CDR3 length is 14 residues. The CDR3 coding sequence is TGTGCCAGTAAGCCGGGACAGGGGTCCTACGAGCAGTACTTC. The encoded protein is CASKPGQGSYEQYF.

The rearrangement uses TRBV9 and TRBJ2-5; D gene uncertain. This CDR3 is built from 16 residues. V was cut by 0 bases and J by 4 bases, with 16 bases left in between. Looked up from germline, CDR1 is SGDLS and CDR2 is YYNGEE. CDR3 loop: CASSVGGSRSRETQYF. CDR3 in DNA: TGTGCCAGCAGCGTAGGTGGTAGCCGGTCGCGAGAGACCCAGTACTTC.

This rearrangement joins TRBV28 to TRBJ2-2, with a tentative D call TRBD1 (7 bases). The CDR3 is made up of 18 amino acids. The ends were cut back, 3 bases at V and 1 base at J, with 18 bases in the middle. Germline CDR1 and CDR2: MDHEN and SYDVKM. In DNA, the CDR3 is TGTGCCAGCAGTTTTCAGGGGGGTGGGACACTGAACACCGGGGAGCTGTTTTTT. Encoded protein: CASSFQGGGTLNTGELFF.

The chain has TRBV30 and TRBJ2-7; D is possibly TRBD1 (6 bases). The V gene lost 4 bases and the J gene lost 2 bases, with 18 bases spanning the gap. From germline, CDR1 is GTSNPN and CDR2 SVGIG (reference sequence). The CDR3 is made up of 15 amino acids. The CDR3 DNA is TGTGCCTGGAATTCCCTAAGGGACACCCCCTACGAGCAGTACTTC. Translation: CAWNSLRDTPYEQYF.

The chain links TRBV6-4 to TRBJ2-3; TRBD1 is a possible D gene (5 bases). Germline V gives CDR1 MRHNA, CDR2 SNTAGT. This CDR3 region has 14 residues. V was trimmed by 4 bases and J by 2 bases, leaving 10 bases between them. The CDR3 DNA sequence: TGTGCCAGCAGTGGGGCAGGGAACACAGATACGCAGTATTTT. This sequence encodes CASSGAGNTDTQYF.

The rearrangement uses TRBV6-1 and TRBJ2-7; weak D call: TRBD2 (5 bases). CDR1 MNHNS and CDR2 SASEGT come from the germline V gene. The CDR3 is 13 amino acids. Trimming cost V 2 bases and J 4 bases, with 9 bases left between them. The CDR3 DNA is TGTGCCAGCAGTGAATTGAGAGGGTACGAGCAGTACTTC. Its protein product is CASSELRGYEQYF.

The CDR3 loop reads CASSQDLGRGYQPQHF. For the CDR3, the DNA is TGCGCCAGCAGCCAAGACCTAGGACGGGGATATCAGCCCCAGCATTTT. This chain connects TRBV4-1 to TRBJ1-5; D not resolved. The CDR3 contains 16 residues. The V end was cut by 0 bases, the J end by 5 bases, with 14 bases between. The germline V gene has CDR1 MGHRA and CDR2 YSYEKL.

This clone was seen just once. The J gene is TRBJ2-7, the V gene TRBV27; possibly TRBD1 or TRBD2 for D (5 bases each). Germline CDR1 reads MNHEY; CDR2 reads SMNVEV (reference sequence). The V and J ends lost 5 bases and 3 bases respectively, with 11 bases between them. The CDR3 spans 13 residues. The CDR3 DNA reads TGTGCCAGCAGTGGGGGACGGCACTACGAGCAGTACTTC. This sequence encodes CASSGGRHYEQYF.

This clone was recorded a few times. The chain is built from TRBV3-1 (or the pseudogene TRBV3-2) and TRBJ1-5, with D uncertain. V was clipped by 4 bases and J by 6 bases, with 16 bases between them. The CDR3 is made up of 15 amino acids. CDR1 and CDR2 from the germline V gene are LGHDT and YNNKEL (reference sequence). As DNA, the CDR3 is TGTGCCAGCAGCCCGACATGGGATTCCTCTCAGCCCCAGCATTTT. Translation: CASSPTWDSSQPQHF.

The chain has TRBV29-1 and TRBJ1-3; a weak D match, TRBD1 (6 bases). V was trimmed by 8 bases and J by 0 bases, leaving 14 bases between them. CDR1 and CDR2 (germline): SQVTM, ANQGSEA. This CDR3 is 14 amino acids long. CDR3 nucleotides: TGCAGCATGAAACAGGGCAGCTCTGGAAACACCATATATTTT. Its translation: CSMKQGSSGNTIYF.

This sequence joins TRBV7-9 and TRBJ2-1; TRBD1 matches at 10 bases. The junction had 20 bases not matched to a gene; V was cut back by 5 bases and J by 7 bases. This CDR3 has 19 amino acids. Germline V gene sequence: CDR1 SEHNR, CDR2 FQNEAQ (reference sequence). The CDR3: CASSPPRGGTGERPNEQFF. The CDR3 nucleotides are TGTGCCAGCAGCCCACCCCGTGGGGGGACAGGGGAACGTCCGAATGAGCAGTTCTTC.

The chain is built from TRBV28 and TRBJ1-2; 7 bases agree with TRBD1. The junction had 4 bases not matched to a gene; V was cut back by 5 bases and J by 7 bases. Germline V gene sequence: CDR1 MDHEN, CDR2 SYDVKM. The CDR3 is 12 residues long. This CDR3 is CASSLQGVGYTF. The CDR3 nucleotides read TGTGCCAGCAGTCTTCAGGGGGTTGGCTACACCTTC.

The V gene is TRBV18, the J gene TRBJ2-3; TRBD2 matches at 14 bases. The CDR3 is made up of 17 amino acids. The V gene's germline CDR1 is KGHSH and CDR2 LQKENI. V was clipped by 2 bases and J by 5 bases; unmatched bases: 6. The chain's CDR3 is CASSPGLAGGPGDTQYF. The DNA of the CDR3 is TGTGCCAGCTCACCAGGACTAGCGGGGGGTCCGGGAGATACGCAGTATTTT.

This chain uses TRBV3-1 (or the pseudogene TRBV3-2) with TRBJ2-6; D gene unclear. V was shortened by 2 bases and J by 0 bases, with 5 bases between the two germline ends. The germline V gene has CDR1 LGHDT and CDR2 YNNKEL (reference sequence). CDR3 size: 15 residues. In DNA form, the CDR3 reads TGTGCCAGCAGCCAAACGGGCTCTGGGGCCAACGTCCTGACTTTC. Translating it yields CASSQTGSGANVLTF.

The chain carries TRBV5-5 and TRBJ2-7, with 12 bases identical to TRBD2. V shed 0 bases, J shed 1 base, and the junction held 2 bases outside the gene matches. This CDR3 contains 16 residues. Germline lookup yields CDR1 SGHKS and CDR2 YYEKEE (reference sequence). CDR3 sequence: CASSLDTSGGSYEQYF. DNA of the CDR3: TGTGCCAGCAGCTTGGATACTAGCGGGGGGTCCTACGAGCAGTACTTC.

This chain links TRBV7-3 with TRBJ2-2, with TRBD1 as a possible D gene (6 bases). CDR1 SGHTA and CDR2 FQGTGA come from the germline V gene. V lost 5 bases and J lost 6, with 13 bases in between. The CDR3 is 14 amino acids. CDR3 bases: TGTGCCAGCAGCCCCAACAGGGCCCCCGGGGAGCTGTTTTTT. As protein: CASSPNRAPGELFF.

This sequence joins TRBV20-1 and TRBJ1-2, with TRBD1 matching 7 bases. The germline V gene encodes CDR1 DFQATT and CDR2 SNEGSKA (reference sequence). This CDR3 is built from 11 residues. V gave up 5 bases and J gave up 7 bases; unmatched junction bases: 4. CDR3 nucleotide sequence: TGCAGTGCTGTGACAGGGAGTGGCTACACCTTC. Protein sequence: CSAVTGSGYTF.

The chain employs TRBV2 and TRBJ2-2; 8 nucleotides match TRBD2. The V and J ends lost 5 bases and 4 bases, in that order; junction bases with no gene match: 6. Germline CDR1 and CDR2: SNHLY and FYNNEI. This CDR3 is 15 amino acids long. The DNA of the CDR3 is TGTGCCAGCAGTCCGGGGGGGACTCTCACCGGGGAGCTGTTTTTT. Its protein product is CASSPGGTLTGELFF.

This clone occurred a few times. The V call is TRBV4-2, the J call TRBJ2-1; no clear D. The CDR3 is made up of 12 amino acids. Germline V gene data show CDR1 as LGHNA and CDR2 as YNFKEQ. Trimming took off 3 bases at V and 10 bases at J, with 10 bases between the two ends. CDR3 residues: CASSHWGGEQFF. The CDR3 DNA reads TGTGCCAGCAGCCATTGGGGTGGGGAGCAGTTCTTC.

V usage is TRBV3-1 (or the pseudogene TRBV3-2) and J usage is TRBJ1-5; D possibly corresponds to TRBD1 (5 bases). V gave up 0 bases and J gave up 7 bases, with 16 bases separating them. Germline V CDR1 and CDR2: LGHDT, YNNKEL (reference sequence). The CDR3 is made up of 16 amino acids. In nucleotides, the CDR3 is TGTGCCAGCAGCCAAGAAGGGGTGAGGACTCCCCAGCCCCAGCATTTT. This codes for CASSQEGVRTPQPQHF.

In its sample, this clone was seen once. The CDR3 bases are TGTGCCAGCAGCGTAGGTGAGGGGTCCGGGGAGCTGTTTTTT. Translated: CASSVGEGSGELFF. The chain uses TRBV9 and TRBJ2-2, with D possibly called TRBD1 or TRBD2 (5 bases each). CDR3 length: 14 residues. Trimming removed 0 bases from V and 6 bases from J, with 9 bases in between. CDR1 is SGDLS, CDR2 YYNGEE, per germline.

In this sample, this clone turned up once. The rearrangement joins TRBV18 to TRBJ1-3; D possibly corresponds to TRBD1 (5 bases). With 0 bases removed from V and 4 bases from J, the gap between germline ends came to 19 bases. CDR1 and CDR2 (germline): KGHSH, LQKENI. The CDR3 sequence is 18 residues long. The CDR3 region is CASSPPLYGGLPGNTIYF. The CDR3 region has the DNA TGTGCCAGCTCACCACCTCTTTACGGGGGTCTACCGGGAAACACCATATATTTT.

The rearrangement links TRBV6-6 to TRBJ1-5; TRBD1 matches 10 bases. With 6 bases clipped from V and 0 bases from J, the junction kept 2 bases outside the gene matches. There are 15 residues in the CDR3. Germline V gene sequence: CDR1 MNHNY, CDR2 SVGAGI (reference sequence). CDR3 loop: CASRGTGDSNQPQHF. Written as DNA, the CDR3 is TGTGCCAGCAGGGGGACAGGGGATAGCAATCAGCCCCAGCATTTT.

The chain has TRBV21-1 and TRBJ1-6; the table's D call of TRBD1 was not tested on the DNA. TRBV21-1 has pseudogene status. The CDR3 loop spans 18 amino acids. CDR3 sequence reads: CASSAGAGQGPYNSPLHF. The CDR3 DNA sequence: TGTGCCAGCAGCGCCGGTGCCGGACAGGGACCATATAATTCACCCCTCCACTTT.

The chain is built from TRBV6-5 and TRBJ1-2; D might be TRBD1 (5 bases). This CDR3 is 15 amino acids long. V lost 2 bases, J lost 5 bases, and 15 bases lay in between. CDR1 is MNHEY, CDR2 SVGAGI, per germline. CDR3 sequence (DNA): TGTGCCAGCAGTTACAGCTCCCCTCGGGGGTATGGCTACACCTTC. It translates to CASSYSSPRGYGYTF.

The chain is built from TRBV27 and TRBJ2-3; the match to TRBD2 covers 11 bases. This CDR3 has 16 residues. Germline-derived CDR1 and CDR2 are MNHEY and SMNVEV (reference sequence). V was pared by 3 bases and J by 1 base, with 3 bases of the junction left unmatched. DNA of the CDR3: TGTGCCAGCAGTTTGACTAGCGGGGTCGGCACAGATACGCAGTATTTT. Protein product: CASSLTSGVGTDTQYF.

This clone appeared once. The rearrangement uses TRBV7-2 and TRBJ1-1, with 7 nucleotides matching TRBD1. Trimming took 3 bases from V and 1 from J; bases not matched to a gene: 5. This CDR3 comprises 15 residues. Germline V CDR1 and CDR2: SGHTA, FQGNSA. The DNA of the CDR3 is TGTGCCAGCAGCTTGTCAGGGGGGACGAACACTGAAGCTTTCTTT. Amino acids: CASSLSGGTNTEAFF.